The text below deals with one T cell receptor beta chain. The data are from a study of blood T cell repertoires in COVID-19. Study at large: Acute and convalescent COVID-19 specimens originated in the United States, Italy and Spain. Sources were T cells, B-cell-depleted T cells, or PBMCs; the material itself was cDNA or gDNA.

Germline lookup yields CDR1 MNHEY and CDR2 SVGAGI. There are 14 residues in the CDR3. After removal of 7 bases from V and 4 bases from J, the junction contained 6 bases not matched to a gene. Method: immunoSEQ multiplex PCR; TCRdb's copy keeps in-frame clones and lacks some. The sample lists fewer than 70,000 clones, roughly 85% occurring once. Sequencing was done on a sample of peripheral blood. This receptor was identified in a woman aged 80 or over with acute or convalescent COVID-19. The chain joins TRBV6-5 to TRBJ2-3, with 9 positions matching TRBD1. CDR3 DNA: TGTGCCAGCAACCCGGGACAGGGACCAGATACGCAGTATTTT. Translation: CASNPGQGPDTQYF.